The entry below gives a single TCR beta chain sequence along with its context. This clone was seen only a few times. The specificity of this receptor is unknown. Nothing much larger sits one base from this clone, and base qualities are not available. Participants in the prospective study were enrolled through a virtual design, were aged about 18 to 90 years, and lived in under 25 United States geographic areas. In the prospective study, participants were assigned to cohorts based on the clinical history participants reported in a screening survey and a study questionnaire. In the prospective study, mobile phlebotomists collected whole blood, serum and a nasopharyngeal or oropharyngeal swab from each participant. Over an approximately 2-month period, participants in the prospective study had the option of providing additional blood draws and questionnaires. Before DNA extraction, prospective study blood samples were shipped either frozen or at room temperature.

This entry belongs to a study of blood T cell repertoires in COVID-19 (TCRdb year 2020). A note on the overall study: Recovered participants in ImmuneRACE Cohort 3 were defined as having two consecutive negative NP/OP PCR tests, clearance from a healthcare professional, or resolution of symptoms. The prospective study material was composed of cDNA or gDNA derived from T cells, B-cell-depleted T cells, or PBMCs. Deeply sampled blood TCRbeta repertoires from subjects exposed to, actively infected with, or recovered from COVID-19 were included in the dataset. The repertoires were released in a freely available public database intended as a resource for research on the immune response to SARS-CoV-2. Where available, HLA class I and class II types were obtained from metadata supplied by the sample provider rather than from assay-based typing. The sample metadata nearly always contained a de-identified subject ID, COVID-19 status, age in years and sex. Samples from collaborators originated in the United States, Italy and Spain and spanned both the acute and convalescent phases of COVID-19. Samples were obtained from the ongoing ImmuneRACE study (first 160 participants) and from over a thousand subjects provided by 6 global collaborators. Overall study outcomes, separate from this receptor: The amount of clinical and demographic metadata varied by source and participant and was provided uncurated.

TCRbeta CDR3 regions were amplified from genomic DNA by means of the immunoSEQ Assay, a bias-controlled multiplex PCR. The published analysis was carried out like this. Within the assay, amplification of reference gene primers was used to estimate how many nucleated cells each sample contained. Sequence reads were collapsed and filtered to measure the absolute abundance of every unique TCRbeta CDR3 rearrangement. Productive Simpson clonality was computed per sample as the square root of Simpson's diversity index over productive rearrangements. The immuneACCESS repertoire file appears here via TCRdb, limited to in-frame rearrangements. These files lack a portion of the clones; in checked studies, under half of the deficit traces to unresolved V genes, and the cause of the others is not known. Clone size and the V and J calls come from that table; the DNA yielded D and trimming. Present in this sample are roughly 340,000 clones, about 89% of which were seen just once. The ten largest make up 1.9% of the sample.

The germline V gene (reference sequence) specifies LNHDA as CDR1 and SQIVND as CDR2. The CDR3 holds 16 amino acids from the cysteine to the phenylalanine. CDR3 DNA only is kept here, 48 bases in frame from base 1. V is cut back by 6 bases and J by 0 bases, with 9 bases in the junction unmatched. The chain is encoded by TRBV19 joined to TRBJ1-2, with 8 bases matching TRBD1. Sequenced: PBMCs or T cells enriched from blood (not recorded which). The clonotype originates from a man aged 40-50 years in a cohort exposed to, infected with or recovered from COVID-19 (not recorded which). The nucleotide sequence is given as TGTGCCAGTAGGGGGACGGACAGGGACTCTAACTATGGCTACACCTTC. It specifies CASRGTDRDSNYGYTF.